This TCR beta chain was sequenced in a study of shared clonotypes between healthy human individuals. The CDR3 consists of 15 residues. The junction had 8 bases not matched to a gene; V was cut back by 5 bases and J by 5 bases. Germline values: CDR1 ENHRY, CDR2 SYGVKD. All donors were healthy HIV-negative adults lacking recent acute infections or vaccinations. Every one of the donors was a Caucasian adult that lived in Nashville, Tennessee. The authors ran unsorted PBMC replicate PCRs on about 300 ng DNA, about 30,000 T cell genomes. With ten immunoSEQ deep assay plates, unsorted PBMC DNA underwent sequencing. Measured with immunoSEQ multiplex PCR; TCRdb has only the in-frame clones, and not every one. The sample contains about 530,000 clones, about three quarters of which appear only once.

The specimen sequenced was PBMCs. This chain links TRBV10-3 with TRBJ2-1; 8 bases are shared with TRBD2. This receptor was identified in a woman aged 40 to 55 in good health. Some clones in this sample may be carry-over from other donors' samples. CDR3 DNA: TGTGCCATCAGTCCACTAGCGGACCTCAACAATGAGCAGTTCTTC. This sequence encodes CAISPLADLNNEQFF.